These 14 T cell receptor beta chains originate from one sample sequenced in a study of radiotherapy plus CTLA-4 blockade in lung cancer. Method: immunoSEQ multiplex PCR; TCRdb's copy keeps in-frame clones and lacks some. The sample has around 90,000 clones, about 85% seen once; the top ten hold 13% to 15%. The sample in question was peripheral blood, obtained from a patient treated with radiotherapy plus ipilimumab. These TCRs come from a human donor with non-small cell lung cancer that progressed on radiotherapy plus ipilimumab.

The chain employs TRBV27 and TRBJ2-3; 10 nucleotides line up with TRBD2. Germline-derived CDR1 and CDR2 are MNHEY and SMNVEV (reference sequence). After removal of 10 bases from V and 2 bases from J, the junction contained 12 bases not matched to a gene. This CDR3 has 16 amino acids. This CDR3 is CANSPWTSGLTDTQYF. The CDR3 coding sequence is TGTGCCAACAGCCCATGGACTAGCGGCCTCACAGATACGCAGTATTTT.

The rearrangement uses TRBV11-2 and TRBJ2-7, with TRBD2 matching 8 bases. This CDR3 comprises 16 residues. CDR1 is SGHAT and CDR2 is FQNNGV in the germline V gene. V lost 2 bases and J lost 4; bases outside the gene matches: 10. This CDR3 is CASSLFSGGGYYEQYF. CDR3 nucleotide sequence: TGTGCCAGCAGCTTATTTTCGGGCGGGGGGTATTACGAGCAGTACTTC.

The V call is TRBV5-4, the J call TRBJ1-2; D gene ambiguous. This CDR3 is 13 amino acids long. V shed 2 bases and J shed 4 bases, with 9 bases lying between them. CDR1 is SGHNT, CDR2 YYREEE, per germline (reference sequence). CDR3 sequence reads: CASSLDQAYGYTF. The CDR3 bases are TGTGCCAGCAGCTTAGACCAGGCCTATGGCTACACCTTC. Drawing the rest from reference TRBV5-4 and TRBJ1-2, the complete variable domain is ETGVTQSPTHLIKTRGQQVTLRCSSQSGHNTVSWYQQALGQGPQFIFQYYREEENGRGNFPPRFSGLQFPNYSSELNVNALELDDSALYLCASSLDQAYGYTFGSGTRLTVV.

V is TRBV11-2 and J is TRBJ2-5; D is ambiguous. The CDR3 is 14 residues long. The germline V and J ends were trimmed by 1 base and 5 bases, with 11 bases remaining between them. Germline loops: CDR1 SGHAT, CDR2 FQNNGV. CDR3 in DNA: TGTGCCAGCAGCTTAGGGGTCCCTGGGGAGACCCAGTACTTC. Its protein is CASSLGVPGETQYF.

V gene TRBV19 combines with J gene TRBJ2-7, with TRBD2 matching over 7 bases. Losses at the gene ends were 4 bases for V and 3 bases for J; bases not matched to a gene: 9. CDR1 and CDR2 (germline): LNHDA, SQIVND (reference sequence). CDR3 length equals 15 residues. The CDR3, as DNA: TGTGCCAGTAGTAGATTTAGCGGGTGGAACTACGAGCAGTACTTC. Its protein product is CASSRFSGWNYEQYF.

The rearrangement joins TRBV7-2 to TRBJ2-1; D unclear. Germline V gene sequence: CDR1 SGHTA, CDR2 FQGNSA. V was shortened by 1 base and J by 5 bases, with 6 bases between the two germline ends. The CDR3 spans 13 residues. This chain's CDR3 is CASSLGIHNEQFF. The CDR3 nucleotides read TGTGCCAGCAGCTTAGGGATACACAATGAGCAGTTCTTC.

The rearrangement uses TRBV18 and TRBJ1-3; 8 bases match TRBD1. The CDR3 is 15 residues long. With V trimmed by 2 bases and J by 6 bases, 6 bases remained unmatched. Germline loops: CDR1 KGHSH, CDR2 LQKENI. CDR3: CASSPKGQGKNTIYF. The CDR3 DNA follows: TGTGCCAGCTCACCAAAAGGACAGGGAAAAAACACCATATATTTT.

This clone appeared a few times. This chain links TRBV9 with TRBJ1-4; no firm D call. This CDR3 region has 14 residues. Germline V CDR1 and CDR2: SGDLS, YYNGEE. The V end lost 0 bases, the J end lost 5 bases, and 8 bases lay between the germline ends. In DNA, the CDR3 is TGTGCCAGCAGCGTAGAGGAGAGAAATGAAAAACTGTTTTTT. This encodes CASSVEERNEKLFF.

This clone occurred once. The chain joins TRBV19 to TRBJ1-2, with D possibly being TRBD1 (5 bases). V lost 3 bases to trimming and J lost 7 bases, with 24 bases between them. The CDR3 spans 17 residues. Looked up from germline, CDR1 is LNHDA and CDR2 is SQIVND (reference sequence). For the CDR3, the DNA is TGTGCCAGTAGTATGGACGGGGCAGTTCGGGATAAGAGTGGCTACACCTTC. It yields the protein CASSMDGAVRDKSGYTF.

This clone has only one observation. The chain has TRBV2 and TRBJ1-5, with 10 bases lining up with TRBD1. Germline values: CDR1 SNHLY, CDR2 FYNNEI. V lost 6 bases to trimming and J lost 5 bases; unmatched junction nucleotides: 10. There are 16 residues in the CDR3. This chain's CDR3 is CASSERQGAGHQPQHF. CDR3 DNA: TGTGCCAGCAGCGAAAGACAGGGGGCTGGGCATCAGCCCCAGCATTTT.

The chain links TRBV7-2 to TRBJ2-3; D is undetermined. CDR3 size: 16 residues. Germline CDR1 and CDR2: SGHTA and FQGNSA. Trimming left V 2 bases short and J 0 bases short, with 12 bases between. Here the CDR3 DNA reads TGTGCCAGCAGCTTATTAACTACCACTAGCACAGATACGCAGTATTTT. Its translation is CASSLLTTTSTDTQYF. Complete variable domain (other parts from reference TRBV7-2 and TRBJ2-3): GAGVSQSPSNKVTEKGKDVELRCDPISGHTALYWYRQSLGQGLEFLIYFQGNSAPDKSGLPSDRFSAERTGGSVSTLTIQRTQQEDSAVYLCASSLLTTTSTDTQYFGPGTRLTVL.

The chain employs TRBV28 and TRBJ1-6, with D hard to call. Between the trimmed V and J ends, which lost 6 bases and 9 bases, there was a span of 15 bases. CDR1 is MDHEN and CDR2 is SYDVKM in the germline V gene. The CDR3 totals 14 residues. The CDR3 DNA reads TGTGCCAGCAGGGAGGGTAGGGTGGTTTCACCCCTCCACTTT. Its translation is CASREGRVVSPLHF. Supplemented by reference TRBV28 and TRBJ1-6, the full variable domain reads DVKVTQSSRYLVKRTGEKVFLECVQDMDHENMFWYRQDPGLGLRLIYFSYDVKMKEKGDIPEGYSVSREKKERFSLILESASTNQTSMYLCASREGRVVSPLHFGNGTRLTVT.

The rearrangement uses TRBV7-2 and TRBJ2-7; 11 bases map to TRBD2. From germline, CDR1 is SGHTA and CDR2 FQGNSA. The junction had 5 bases not matched to a gene; V was cut back by 5 bases and J by 2 bases. CDR3 size: 15 residues. CDR3 protein: CASSPSSGGTYEQYF. The CDR3 DNA reads as TGTGCCAGCAGCCCATCTAGCGGGGGGACCTACGAGCAGTACTTC.

The chain recombines TRBV7-3 with TRBJ1-1; TRBD1 matches at 7 bases. Germline-derived CDR1 and CDR2 are SGHTA and FQGTGA. There are 15 residues in the CDR3. The junction had 10 bases not matched to a gene; V was cut back by 5 bases and J by 4 bases. The chain's CDR3 is CASSPGGGLGTEAFF. The CDR3 DNA follows: TGTGCCAGCAGCCCAGGGGGGGGTCTGGGCACTGAAGCTTTCTTT.